These 22 T cell receptor beta chains came from one sample sequenced in a study of blood T cell repertoires in COVID-19. Only in-frame clones appear in the TCRdb table, and some are missing; sequencing was by immunoSEQ multiplex PCR. Of around 200,000 clones in the sample, 70% to 90% were seen once. The sample taken for sequencing was peripheral blood. The receptors stem from an elderly woman in a cohort sampled during active or convalescent COVID-19.

V is TRBV27 and J is TRBJ2-2; 7 bases align to TRBD1. V shed 5 bases and J 5 bases; nucleotides not matched to a gene: 5. Per the germline V gene, CDR1 is MNHEY and CDR2 is SMNVEV (reference sequence). The CDR3 has 14 residues. The CDR3 DNA reads as TGTGCCAGCAGTCGACAGGGTCGGACCGGGGAGCTGTTTTTT. Protein: CASSRQGRTGELFF.

A few counts support this clone. CDR3 in DNA: TGTGCCAGCAGCCCCTGGACAGGGGAGTTGTATGGCTACACCTTC. Protein sequence: CASSPWTGELYGYTF. The V and J genes are TRBV5-6 and TRBJ1-2; TRBD1 matches 9 bases. The CDR3 runs to 15 residues. Germline V gene data show CDR1 as SGHDT and CDR2 as YYEEEE. V gave up 4 bases and J gave up 5 bases; unmatched junction bases: 9.

The rearrangement joins TRBV7-8 to TRBJ2-7; possibly TRBD2 for D (5 bases). CDR3 length: 15 amino acids. V dropped 1 base and J dropped 9 bases, with 19 bases sitting between them. Germline V CDR1 and CDR2: SGHVS, FQNEAQ. This CDR3 is CASSLEYGSYEGQYF. The CDR3 DNA follows: TGTGCCAGCAGCTTAGAGTATGGCTCCTACGAGGGGCAGTACTTC.

There are many counts of this clone. The chain recombines TRBV5-1 with TRBJ1-1, with a possible D match to TRBD1 (5 bases). Germline assignment: CDR1 SGHRS and CDR2 YFSETQ. The CDR3 extends over 13 amino acids. V was pared by 3 bases and J by 1 base, with 7 bases between. In DNA form, the CDR3 reads TGCGCCAGCAGCTACGACAGGAACACTGAAGCTTTCTTT. Its translation is CASSYDRNTEAFF.

This clone turned up a few times. The chain couples TRBV7-6 to TRBJ2-1, with D unresolved. Germline V lookup: CDR1 SGHVS, CDR2 FNYEAQ. Trimming left V 5 bases short and J 8 bases short, with 28 bases between. This CDR3 has 18 residues. The CDR3 region is CASSRPANGETNWDEQFF. The CDR3 bases are TGTGCCAGCAGCCGCCCGGCGAATGGAGAGACGAATTGGGATGAGCAGTTCTTC.

Only one count was recorded for this clone. The DNA for the CDR3 is TGTGCCAGCAGCCTCACGAGGAGCCCCCTCCACTTT. Residues: CASSLTRSPLHF. The V call is TRBV11-2, the J call TRBJ1-6; no clear D. The CDR3 has 12 residues. Deletions cut 5 bases from V and 13 bases from J, with 12 bases between. The germline V gene encodes CDR1 SGHAT and CDR2 FQNNGV.

J is TRBJ2-5 and V is TRBV13; D is perhaps TRBD2 (6 bases). Trimming stripped 5 bases from V and 3 bases from J, with 22 bases between. CDR3 length: 17 residues. In germline, CDR1 is PRHDT, CDR2 FYEKMQ (reference sequence). Here the CDR3 reads CASSGLLAAENKETQYF. CDR3 coding DNA: TGTGCCAGCAGCGGGCTACTAGCCGCAGAAAACAAAGAGACCCAGTACTTC.

CDR3 sequence reads: CASSPGWVSGIETQYF. The CDR3 DNA reads TGTGCCAGTAGCCCCGGGTGGGTTTCGGGAATAGAGACCCAGTACTTC. This sequence joins TRBV19 and TRBJ2-5, with D perhaps TRBD2 (5 bases). Per germline, CDR1 LNHDA and CDR2 SQIVND (reference sequence). V was pared by 6 bases and J by 4 bases, with 21 bases between. The CDR3 extends over 16 amino acids. The variable domain in full, completed from reference TRBV19 and TRBJ2-5, reads DGGITQSPKYLFRKEGQNVTLSCEQNLNHDAMYWYRQDPGQGLRLIYYSQIVNDFQKGDIAEGYSVSREKKESFPLTVTSAQKNPTAFYLCASSPGWVSGIETQYFGPGTRLLVL.

This clone has a handful of counts. The genes are TRBV12-1 and TRBJ1-5. TRBV12-1 is recorded as a pseudogene. This CDR3 is 19 amino acids long. CDR3 DNA sequence: TGTGCCAGCAGCTTTGCGCGCCAGGGAGGTTCCTTAGGCAATCAGCCCCAGCATTTT. Residues: CASSFARQGGSLGNQPQHF.

The chain has TRBV27 and TRBJ1-5, with a tentative D call TRBD1 (5 bases). The CDR3 length is 16 residues. Germline lookup yields CDR1 MNHEY and CDR2 SMNVEV (reference sequence). The V end was cut by 2 bases, the J end by 0 bases, with 11 bases between. This chain's CDR3 is CASSLNWDYSNQPQHF. The CDR3 coding sequence is TGTGCCAGCAGTTTAAACTGGGACTATAGCAATCAGCCCCAGCATTTT.

The chain joins TRBV2 to TRBJ2-1; 9 bases are shared with TRBD1. Germline loops: CDR1 SNHLY, CDR2 FYNNEI. The CDR3 consists of 14 residues. With V trimmed by 7 bases and J by 4 bases, 5 bases remained unmatched. CDR3 in amino acids: CASMGDRDYNEQFF. CDR3 nucleotides: TGTGCCAGCATGGGGGACAGGGATTACAATGAGCAGTTCTTC.

The chain carries TRBV10-2 and TRBJ2-2; no clear D. The CDR3 consists of 13 residues. Trimming pared 6 bases from V and 1 base from J, leaving 6 bases between. Germline values: CDR1 WSHSY, CDR2 SAAADI. The DNA for the CDR3 is TGCGCCAGCAGCGCAGGGAACACCGGGGAGCTGTTTTTT. It encodes CASSAGNTGELFF.

The chain uses TRBV4-3 and TRBJ2-1; 7 bases align to TRBD1. The CDR3 is made up of 15 amino acids. Per the germline V gene, CDR1 is LGHNA and CDR2 is YSLEER. With V trimmed by 6 bases and J by 0 bases, 5 bases remained unmatched. CDR3 in DNA: TGCGCCAGCAGGTCTTCAGGGGGCTCCTACAATGAGCAGTTCTTC. It codes for CASRSSGGSYNEQFF.

The sample holds one count of this clone. The DNA for the CDR3 is TGTGCCAGCAGCTTGGGGGCAGGGGCAGATGGAGACTTCATCTATGGCTACACCTTC. Translation: CASSLGAGADGDFIYGYTF. V usage is TRBV5-4 and J usage is TRBJ1-2; D possibly corresponds to TRBD1 (6 bases). Germline V gene lookup returns CDR1 SGHNT and CDR2 YYREEE (reference sequence). The germline V and J ends were trimmed by 0 bases and 4 bases, with 25 bases remaining between them. CDR3 length: 19 amino acids.

The chain couples TRBV10-1 to TRBJ2-3; 9 bases match TRBD2. The J segment lost 2 bases and the V segment lost 4 bases, leaving 7 bases of the junction unmatched. The CDR3 runs to 16 residues. From germline, CDR1 is WNHNN and CDR2 SYGVQD (reference sequence). CDR3 coding DNA: TGCGCCAGCAGTGTAGGTAGCGGGGGTGACACAGATACGCAGTATTTT. It translates to CASSVGSGGDTDTQYF.

J is TRBJ2-1 and V is TRBV5-1; 12 bases map to TRBD1. Germline V gene lookup returns CDR1 SGHRS and CDR2 YFSETQ. This CDR3 is 16 amino acids long. Trimming at V came to 4 bases and at J to 6 bases, leaving 8 bases not matched to a gene. As DNA, the CDR3 is TGCGCCAGCAGCCCCCCCGGGACAGGGGGCCGCAATGAGCAGTTCTTC. Its protein product is CASSPPGTGGRNEQFF. Full variable domain (rest looked up from reference TRBV5-1 and TRBJ2-1): KAGVTQTPRYLIKTRGQQVTLSCSPISGHRSVSWYQQTPGQGLQFLFEYFSETQRNKGNFPGRFSGRQFSNSRSEMNVSTLELGDSALYLCASSPPGTGGRNEQFFGPGTRLTVL.

The chain combines TRBV9 with TRBJ2-3, with TRBD2 as a possible D gene (5 bases). Germline-derived CDR1 and CDR2 are SGDLS and YYNGEE. The germline V and J ends were trimmed by 0 bases and 0 bases, with 11 bases remaining between them. The CDR3 has 16 amino acids. Here the CDR3 reads CASSVEGALSTDTQYF. As DNA, the CDR3 is TGTGCCAGCAGCGTAGAGGGAGCGTTGAGCACAGATACGCAGTATTTT.

This chain joins TRBV11-2 and TRBJ1-6, with D perhaps TRBD1 (6 bases). The V end lost 2 bases, the J end lost 7 bases, and 12 bases lay between the germline ends. Germline CDR1 is SGHAT and CDR2 is FQNNGV. This CDR3 comprises 15 residues. The CDR3 region has the DNA TGTGCCAGCAGCTTATTTGGACAGCAAAATTCACCCCTCCACTTT. It specifies CASSLFGQQNSPLHF.

The rearrangement uses TRBV12-5 and TRBJ2-3, with 10 bases identical to TRBD2. Looked up from germline, CDR1 is LGHNT and CDR2 is FRNRAP. V shed 1 base and J 3 bases; nucleotides not matched to a gene: 4. The CDR3 length is 16 residues. The DNA of the CDR3 is TGTGCTAGTGGTTTGGGGCTAGCGGGAGCGACAGATACGCAGTATTTT. Encoded protein: CASGLGLAGATDTQYF.

The J gene is TRBJ1-1, the V gene TRBV20-1; 10 bases match TRBD1. CDR3 length: 14 amino acids. Germline values: CDR1 DFQATT, CDR2 SNEGSKA (reference sequence). Unmatched junction bases numbered 10, after V lost 3 bases and J lost 9 bases. The CDR3 is CSASDGQGDPKAFF. The DNA for the CDR3 is TGCAGTGCTAGTGACGGACAGGGGGACCCTAAAGCTTTCTTT.

The J gene is TRBJ1-4, the V gene TRBV10-3; D possibly corresponds to TRBD1 (5 bases). The ends were cut back, 3 bases at V and 3 bases at J, with 14 bases in the middle. The CDR3 length is 16 residues. Germline V gene sequence: CDR1 ENHRY, CDR2 SYGVKD. DNA for the CDR3: TGTGCCATCAGTGAAGGCGGGGCGAAGTCTAATGAAAAACTGTTTTTT. Translation: CAISEGGAKSNEKLFF.

This chain joins TRBV7-6 and TRBJ2-1, with TRBD2 matching over 13 bases. This CDR3 has 17 amino acids. The germline CDR1 and CDR2 sequences are SGHVS and FNYEAQ. With V trimmed by 4 bases and J by 0 bases, 3 bases remained unmatched. The CDR3 here is CASSSWTSGSSYNEQFF. Here the CDR3 DNA reads TGTGCCAGCAGCTCCTGGACTAGCGGGAGCTCCTACAATGAGCAGTTCTTC.